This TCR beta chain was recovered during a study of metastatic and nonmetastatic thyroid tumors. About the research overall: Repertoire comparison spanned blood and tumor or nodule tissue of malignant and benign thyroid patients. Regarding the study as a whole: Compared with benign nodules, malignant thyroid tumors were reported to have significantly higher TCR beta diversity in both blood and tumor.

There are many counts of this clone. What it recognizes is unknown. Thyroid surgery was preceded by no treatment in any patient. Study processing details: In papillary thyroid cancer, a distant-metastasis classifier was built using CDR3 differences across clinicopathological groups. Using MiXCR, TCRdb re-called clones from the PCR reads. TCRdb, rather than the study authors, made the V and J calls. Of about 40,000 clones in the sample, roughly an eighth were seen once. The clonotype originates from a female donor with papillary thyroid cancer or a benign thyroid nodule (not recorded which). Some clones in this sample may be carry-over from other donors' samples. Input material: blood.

This CDR3 is CSARHGLAGRDTQYF. In nucleotides, the CDR3 is TGCAGTGCTAGACACGGACTAGCGGGACGGGATACGCAGTATTTT. The V and J genes are TRBV20-1 and TRBJ2-3; the match to TRBD2 covers 12 bases. Germline V gives CDR1 DFQATT, CDR2 SNEGSKA (reference sequence). Trimming took 2 bases from V and 6 from J; bases not matched to a gene: 6. This CDR3 is built from 15 residues.